Given below is one TCR beta chain in context. Antigen: not known. CDR3 size: 14 residues. Germline values: CDR1 MNHEY, CDR2 SVGEGT. V lost 0 bases and J 9 bases, leaving 11 bases between the germline ends. The authors' processing: A classifier of distant metastasis in papillary thyroid cancer was built from CDR3 differences (across clinicopathological groups). MiXCR reprocessed the PCR reads for TCRdb. For this entry, the V and J calls and clone size follow TCRdb and not the study's own pipeline. The sample has approximately 20,000 clones; 25% to 35% are singletons. This sample was included in a study of metastatic and nonmetastatic thyroid tumors. Study as a whole: The study looked at repertoires side by side in blood and in tumor or nodule tissue from malignant and benign thyroid patients. Points from the study as a whole: The reported finding was significantly higher TCR beta diversity in malignant thyroid tumors relative to benign nodules, in blood and tumor.

Patients underwent thyroid surgery, and none had received any treatment before it. The chain couples TRBV6-2 or TRBV6-3 to TRBJ2-2; tentatively, D is TRBD1 or TRBD2 (5 bases each). Sequenced: tumor tissue. This receptor was obtained from a female donor with papillary thyroid cancer or a benign thyroid nodule (not recorded which). Some clones in this sample may be carry-over from other donors' samples. The CDR3 region is CASSYSTGTWELFF. The CDR3 nucleotides read TGTGCCAGCAGTTACTCGACGGGGACCTGGGAGCTGTTTTTT.